Sequencing of this T cell receptor beta chain was carried out in a study of T-cell memory formation after mild COVID-19. TCRdb re-called the 5' RACE reads with MiXCR, one entry per CDR3 protein. Counted here are about 190,000 distinct CDR3 sequences, roughly 18% occurring once; the ten biggest clones make up 2.4%. This CDR3 spans 16 amino acids. V lost 5 bases to trimming and J lost 5 bases; unmatched junction nucleotides: 10. Germline V gene sequence: CDR1 SGDLS, CDR2 YYNGEE. The sample comprised PBMCs or a T cell subset sorted from them (not recorded which). The receptor comes from an adult woman who had mild COVID-19 (a few samples of this study predate the infection). Cell type and time point are not known. The J gene is TRBJ1-6, the V gene TRBV9; the match to TRBD1 covers 7 bases. The CDR3 spells CASSKATGTHNSPLHF. The CDR3 DNA follows: TGTGCCAGCAGTAAAGCGACAGGGACCCATAATTCACCCCTCCACTTT.